Below, 26 T cell receptor beta chains from the same sample are listed, as sequenced in a study of post-analysis software for immune sequencing data. Tagging with unique molecular identifiers was a feature of the TCR beta cDNA libraries. TCRdb independently ran MiXCR on the PCR reads; one entry per CDR3 protein. Here the sample spans 150,000 to 200,000 distinct CDR3 sequences, roughly 30% being singletons. Notes on the study in general: Among roughly five TRBV segments more frequent in patients than controls were TRBV5-6, TRBV5-1 and TRBV20-1.

These receptors have no known antigen. The source material was blood. Receptors were obtained from a girl aged 10-17 years with multiple sclerosis.

Remarks on this clonotype: A clone one base away is much larger, so this may be a read error. The chain recombines TRBV10-3 with TRBJ2-7; D remains ambiguous. Gene TRBJ2-5 matches the end of the DNA better, so the J call may be wrong. Looked up from germline, CDR1 is ENHRY and CDR2 is SYGVKD. CDR3 length: 12 amino acids. In DNA form, the CDR3 reads TGTGCCGTCAGCACTGCAGGAGAGACCCAGTACTTC. Protein sequence: CAVSTAGETQYF.

The rearrangement links TRBV7-2 to TRBJ1-2; possible D gene TRBD1, 5 bases. V was pared by 3 bases and J by 6 bases, with 11 bases between. CDR1 is SGHTA and CDR2 is FQGNSA in the germline V gene. This CDR3 contains 13 residues. The CDR3 loop reads CASSFGREDGYTF. The CDR3 nucleotides are TGTGCCAGCAGCTTCGGCAGGGAGGATGGCTACACCTTC.

The rearrangement uses TRBV12-3 or TRBV12-4 and TRBJ2-2; TRBD2 matches at 11 bases. The CDR3 spans 14 residues. With V trimmed by 4 bases and J by 10 bases, 5 bases remained unmatched. CDR3 region: CASSWTSGRVELFF. Here the CDR3 DNA reads TGTGCCAGCAGTTGGACTAGCGGGCGGGTGGAGCTGTTTTTT.

This clonotype occurred many times. The V and J genes are TRBV5-1 and TRBJ2-1; D is unresolved. Germline assignment: CDR1 SGHRS and CDR2 YFSETQ. There are 14 residues in the CDR3. Trimming removed 2 bases at V and 4 bases at J, with 10 bases between. The CDR3 reads CASSLVYSYNEQFF. The DNA for the CDR3 is TGCGCCAGCAGCTTAGTGTATAGTTACAATGAGCAGTTCTTC.

The gene calls are TRBV24-1 and TRBJ2-2; no clear D gene. Trimming pared 4 bases from V and 7 bases from J, leaving 12 bases between. The CDR3 consists of 14 residues. Germline V CDR1 and CDR2: KGHDR, SFDVKD. The CDR3 sequence: CATSDPGVGGELFF. The CDR3 bases are TGTGCCACCAGTGACCCAGGAGTAGGCGGGGAGCTGTTTTTT.

As to this clonotype: A much larger clone differs by one base, so this may be a read error. The genes are TRBV12-3 or TRBV12-4 and TRBJ2-4; no clear D. The J call is uncertain, as TRBJ2-7 better fits the DNA end. This CDR3 is built from 12 residues. The CDR3 sequence: CAGSLGGDEQYF. CDR3 sequence (DNA): TGTGCCGGCAGTTTAGGTGGGGACGAGCAGTACTTC.

There are many counts of this clonotype. The chain couples TRBV7-2 to TRBJ2-1; D gene unclear. The germline CDR1 and CDR2 sequences are SGHTA and FQGNSA. Trimming removed 5 bases from V and 7 bases from J, with 6 bases in between. The CDR3 has 11 amino acids. This CDR3 is CASSATNEQFF. The CDR3 DNA is TGTGCCAGCAGCGCTACGAATGAGCAGTTCTTC.

Turning to this clonotype: A read error may be the cause here, since a much bigger clone is one base away. V gene TRBV20-1 combines with J gene TRBJ2-7; D is possibly TRBD1 or TRBD2 (6 bases each). There are 11 residues in the CDR3. CDR1 DFQATT and CDR2 SNEGSKA come from the germline V gene (reference sequence). The CDR3 bases are TGCGCTCCGGGGGCGCGGGGCGAGCAGTACTTC. Its translation is CAPGARGEQYF.

This clonotype was detected ten times or more. CDR3 protein: CASSLGRESNEQFF. CDR3 bases: TGTGCCAGCAGCTTAGGCCGGGAGTCTAATGAGCAGTTCTTC. This rearrangement joins TRBV7-2 to TRBJ2-1; a possible D gene is TRBD2 (6 bases). This CDR3 spans 14 amino acids. Trimming took off 1 base at V and 7 bases at J, with 11 bases between the two ends. Germline V CDR1 and CDR2: SGHTA, FQGNSA.

This clonotype was found a few times. V is TRBV20-1 and J is TRBJ2-1; D is undetermined. This CDR3 region has 14 residues. Germline V gene data show CDR1 as DFQATT and CDR2 as SNEGSKA (reference sequence). For the CDR3, the DNA is TGCAGCCAATCCCGGGCAGGAATTTACAATGAGCAGTTCTTC. Amino acid sequence: CSQSRAGIYNEQFF.

The genes are TRBV3-1 and TRBJ1-5, with a weak D call TRBD1 (5 bases). This CDR3 region has 16 residues. Trimming removed 0 bases from V and 5 bases from J, with 14 bases in between. Per the germline V gene, CDR1 is LGHDT and CDR2 is YNNKEL (reference sequence). CDR3 sequence: CASSQDGGLSDQPQHF. CDR3 in DNA: TGTGCCAGCAGCCAAGACGGGGGGTTGAGCGATCAGCCCCAGCATTTT. The full variable domain, in which reference TRBV3-1 and TRBJ1-5 provide the parts outside the CDR3, is DTAVSQTPKYLVTQMGNDKSIKCEQNLGHDTMYWYKQDSKKFLKIMFSYNNKELIINETVPNRFSPKSPDKAHLNLHINSLELGDSAVYFCASSQDGGLSDQPQHFGDGTRLSIL.

Concerning this clonotype itself: A much larger clone is a single base away; this may be a read error. The V and J genes are TRBV12-3 or TRBV12-4 and TRBJ2-4; D remains ambiguous. V lost 4 bases to trimming and J lost 0 bases, with 7 bases between them. This CDR3 comprises 14 residues. The CDR3 sequence: CASSCDGAKNIQYF. CDR3 bases: TGTGCCAGCAGTTGTGACGGAGCCAAAAACATTCAGTACTTC.

Many counts were recorded for this clonotype. The V gene is TRBV5-1, the J gene TRBJ2-3; 9 bases are a match to TRBD2. Trimming cost V 3 bases and J 7 bases; bases outside gene matches: 15. CDR1 and CDR2 from the germline V gene are SGHRS and YFSETQ. The CDR3 extends over 17 amino acids. The CDR3 bases are TGCGCCAGCAGCTGGAGGGATAGCGGGAGTCTCGGAAATACGCAGTATTTT. Translated: CASSWRDSGSLGNTQYF.

The V and J genes are TRBV12-3 or TRBV12-4 and TRBJ2-7, with 7 bases lining up with TRBD1. CDR3 length: 14 residues. With V trimmed by 3 bases and J by 3 bases, 5 bases remained unmatched. Here the CDR3 reads CASSFEGTVYEQYF. The CDR3 DNA is TGTGCCAGCAGTTTTGAGGGGACAGTCTACGAGCAGTACTTC.

This sequence joins TRBV15 and TRBJ2-7; unclear D gene. This CDR3 spans 12 amino acids. Trimming left V 5 bases short and J 6 bases short, with 11 bases between. CDR1 is LNHNV and CDR2 is YYDKDF in the germline V gene (reference sequence). The CDR3 nucleotides read TGTGCCACCAGCCGGCCGTCTGCCGAGCAGTACTTC. Amino acid sequence: CATSRPSAEQYF.

This chain connects TRBV10-3 to TRBJ2-3; D uncertain. The CDR3 contains 15 residues. Germline lookup yields CDR1 ENHRY and CDR2 SYGVKD. Trimming left V 4 bases short and J 2 bases short, with 13 bases between. CDR3 sequence: CAISVSSPSTDTQYF. DNA for the CDR3: TGTGCCATCAGTGTAAGTTCCCCGTCCACAGATACGCAGTATTTT.

This clonotype was observed a single time. A much larger clone differs from this one at a single base, so this may be a read error. The chain links TRBV12-3 or TRBV12-4 to TRBJ2-3, with D perhaps TRBD2 (5 bases). This CDR3 spans 15 amino acids. V shed 5 bases and J shed 1 base, with 13 bases lying between them. As DNA, the CDR3 is TGTGCCAGCAGTGCCGGGATAGGAGGCACAGATACGCAGTATTTT. Its translation: CASSAGIGGTDTQYF.

This clonotype was seen a single time. One end of the junction does not line up with germline, which may come from a read error. The rearrangement links TRBV6-6 to TRBJ1-4; 7 positions agree with TRBD1. CDR1 and CDR2 (germline): MNHNY, SVGAGI (reference sequence). The CDR3 has 13 residues. CDR3 residues: CATATTGDEKRFF. The DNA for the CDR3 is TGTGCCACCGCTACAACAGGGGACGAAAAACGGTTTTTT.

The rearrangement links TRBV27 to TRBJ2-7; D is unclear. CDR3 length: 12 amino acids. Germline V gene lookup returns CDR1 MNHEY and CDR2 SMNVEV (reference sequence). V lost 5 bases and J lost 2, with 7 bases in between. The CDR3 nucleotides are TGTGCCAGCAGTCGCAGCACCTACGAGCAGTACGTC. Translated: CASSRSTYEQYV.

This clonotype was observed once. The gene calls are TRBV12-5 and TRBJ2-7; D is ambiguous. Germline V gene sequence: CDR1 LGHNT, CDR2 FRNRAP. V lost 5 bases to trimming and J lost 2 bases, with 7 bases between them. The CDR3 runs 12 residues. Here the CDR3 DNA reads TGTGCTAGTGGTCTCCTTCCCTACGAGCAGTACTTC. It specifies CASGLLPYEQYF.

This clonotype was counted at least ten times. CDR3: CSPRGSEKLFF. The CDR3 nucleotides are TGCAGTCCCAGGGGAAGTGAAAAACTGTTTTTT. This chain uses TRBV20-1 with TRBJ1-4, with D tentatively TRBD1 (6 bases). This CDR3 has 11 residues. The germline V gene encodes CDR1 DFQATT and CDR2 SNEGSKA (reference sequence). The ends were cut back, 8 bases at V and 7 bases at J, with 11 bases in the middle.

Concerning this clonotype itself: A much larger clone differs from this one at a single base, so this may be a read error. This rearrangement joins TRBV5-6 to TRBJ2-7; D ambiguous. The V gene lost 4 bases and the J gene lost 3 bases, with 11 bases spanning the gap. The germline V gene encodes CDR1 SGHDT and CDR2 YYEEEE. This CDR3 has 13 residues. CDR3 coding DNA: TGTGCCAGCAGCCGGACGAGGAGCTACGAGCAGTACTTC. As protein: CASSRTRSYEQYF.

This clonotype was observed at least ten times. The rearrangement joins TRBV12-3 or TRBV12-4 to TRBJ2-5; the D is unclear. Trimming pared 3 bases from V and 7 bases from J, leaving 9 bases between. CDR3 length: 12 residues. The CDR3 DNA sequence: TGTGCCAGCAGTTTTGCGGATGGGACCCAGTACTTC. Translating gives CASSFADGTQYF.

Many counts were recorded for this clonotype. The J gene is TRBJ2-6, the V gene TRBV6-5; tentatively, D is TRBD1 (6 bases). The CDR3 contains 18 residues. Germline V gives CDR1 MNHEY, CDR2 SVGAGI. Trimming took 0 bases from V and 0 from J, leaving 12 bases between them. Here the CDR3 reads CASSYSLQGISGANVLTF. The CDR3 DNA reads as TGTGCCAGCAGTTACTCTTTACAGGGAATCTCTGGGGCCAACGTCCTGACTTTC.

About this clonotype: A much larger clone lies one base from this, so it may be a read error. The chain joins TRBV7-2 to TRBJ2-5; D is ambiguous. The J call may be mistaken, given a closer DNA end match to TRBJ2-7. This CDR3 spans 15 amino acids. Germline-derived CDR1 and CDR2 are SGHTA and FQGNSA. The CDR3 reads CASNSGQVASYEQYF. The CDR3 region has the DNA TGTGCCAGCAATTCCGGTCAAGTCGCATCCTACGAGCAGTACTTC.

Regarding this clonotype: A much larger clone differs from this one at a single base, so this may be a read error. The chain joins TRBV7-9 to TRBJ1-2; D remains ambiguous. V lost 10 bases to trimming and J lost 12 bases, with 18 bases between them. Per the germline V gene, CDR1 is SEHNR and CDR2 is FQNEAQ (reference sequence). The CDR3 runs 11 residues. The DNA of the CDR3 is TGTGCCATCATGTCGGCCGGCGGGAACACCTTC. Residues: CAIMSAGGNTF.